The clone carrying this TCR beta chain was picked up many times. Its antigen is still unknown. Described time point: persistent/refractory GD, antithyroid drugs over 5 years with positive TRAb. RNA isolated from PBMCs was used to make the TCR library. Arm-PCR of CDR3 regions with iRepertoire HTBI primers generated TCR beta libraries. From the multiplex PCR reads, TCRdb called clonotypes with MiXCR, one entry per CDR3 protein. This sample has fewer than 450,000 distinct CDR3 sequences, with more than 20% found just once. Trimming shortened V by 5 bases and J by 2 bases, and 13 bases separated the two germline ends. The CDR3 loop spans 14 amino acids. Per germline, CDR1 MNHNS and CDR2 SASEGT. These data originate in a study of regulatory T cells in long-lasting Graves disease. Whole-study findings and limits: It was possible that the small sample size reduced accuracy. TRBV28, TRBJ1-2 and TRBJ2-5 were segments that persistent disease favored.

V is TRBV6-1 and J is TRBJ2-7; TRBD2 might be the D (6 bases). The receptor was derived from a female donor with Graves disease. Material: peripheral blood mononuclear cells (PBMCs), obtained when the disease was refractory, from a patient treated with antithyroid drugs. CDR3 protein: CASSTGENTYEQYF. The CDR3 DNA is TGTGCCAGCAGTACGGGGGAGAACACCTACGAGCAGTACTTC.